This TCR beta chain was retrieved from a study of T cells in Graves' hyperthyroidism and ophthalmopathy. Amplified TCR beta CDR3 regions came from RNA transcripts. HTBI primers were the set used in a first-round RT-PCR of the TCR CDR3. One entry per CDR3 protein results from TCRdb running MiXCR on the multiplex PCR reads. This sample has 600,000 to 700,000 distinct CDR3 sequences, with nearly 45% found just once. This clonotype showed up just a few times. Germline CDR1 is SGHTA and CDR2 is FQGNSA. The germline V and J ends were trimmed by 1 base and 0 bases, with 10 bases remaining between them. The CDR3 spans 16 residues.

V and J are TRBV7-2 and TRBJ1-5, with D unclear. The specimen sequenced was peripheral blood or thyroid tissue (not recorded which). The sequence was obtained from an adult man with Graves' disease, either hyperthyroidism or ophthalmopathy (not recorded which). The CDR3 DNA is TGTGCCAGCAGCTTAGGGTCGGGTAATAGCAATCAGCCCCAGCATTTT. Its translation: CASSLGSGNSNQPQHF. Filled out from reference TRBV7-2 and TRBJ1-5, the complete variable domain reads GAGVSQSPSNKVTEKGKDVELRCDPISGHTALYWYRQSLGQGLEFLIYFQGNSAPDKSGLPSDRFSAERTGGSVSTLTIQRTQQEDSAVYLCASSLGSGNSNQPQHFGDGTRLSIL.